The source of this TCR beta chain is a study of blood T cell repertoires in COVID-19. At the level of the study: Material from acute and convalescent COVID-19 was sourced from the United States, Italy and Spain. The analysed material was cDNA or gDNA that came from T cells, B-cell-depleted T cells, or PBMCs.

In this sample, this clone turned up once. Per the original methods: Counts of nucleated cells, estimated from reference gene primer amplification, were obtained. Data came from immunoSEQ multiplex PCR; TCRdb stores just in-frame clones and leaves some out. The V and J calls and clone size are taken from that table; D and trimming were inferred from the DNA. The sample carries 81,000 or so clones, more than 70% recorded once. V was cut by 1 base and J by 7 bases, with 17 bases left in between. Germline CDR1 MDHEN, CDR2 SYDVKM. The CDR3 length is 17 residues. Sample: peripheral blood. The clonotype originates from a man aged 50 to 59 with active COVID-19. This sequence joins TRBV28 and TRBJ1-6, with D maybe TRBD1 (6 bases). The CDR3 DNA is TGTGCCAGCAGTTTATCCTATTCAGGGGTCCGGAATTCACCCCTCCACTTT. As protein: CASSLSYSGVRNSPLHF.